This T cell receptor (beta chain) stems from a study of blood T cell repertoires in COVID-19. The CDR3 runs 14 residues. V was pared by 5 bases and J by 0 bases, with 3 bases of the junction left unmatched. Germline-derived CDR1 and CDR2 are MNHEY and SVGAGI. The data were produced by immunoSEQ multiplex PCR, yet TCRdb's version contains in-frame clones alone and is incomplete. The table has about 160,000 clones, about four fifths seen once. Sequenced sample: PBMCs or T cells enriched from blood (not recorded which). The rearrangement uses TRBV6-5 and TRBJ1-1; the match to TRBD1 covers 7 bases. The TCR sequence derives from a woman aged 55-70 years who had recovered from COVID-19. CDR3 amino acids: CASSRQGMNTEAFF. CDR3 in DNA: TGTGCCAGCAGTAGACAGGGAATGAACACTGAAGCTTTCTTT.